Included here is one T cell receptor beta chain sequence, with context. V lost 2 bases to trimming and J lost 5 bases, with 10 bases between them. This CDR3 comprises 15 residues. CDR1 KGHSH and CDR2 LQKENI come from the germline V gene. The data were taken from a study of blood T cell repertoires in COVID-19. Assay: immunoSEQ multiplex PCR; the TCRdb copy retains only in-frame clones and omits some. Counted here are approximately 260,000 clones, around 87% occurring once; the ten biggest clones make up 3.6%. The chain employs TRBV18 and TRBJ1-6; maybe TRBD1 (6 bases). This receptor was identified in a man aged 18 to 29 with active or convalescent COVID-19. Sequenced sample: peripheral blood. The CDR3 here is CASSPVNRDNSPLHF. CDR3 coding DNA: TGTGCCAGCTCACCAGTTAACAGGGATAATTCACCCCTCCACTTT.